This TCR beta chain originates from a study of early T cells in non-severe SARS-CoV-2 infection. On the study more broadly: Bulk RNA taken from unsorted whole blood was sequenced, leaving chains unpaired. General observations from the study: Using VDJdb, the matching emphasized anti-spike CD8 responses while missing private and CD4 specificities.

Looked up from germline, CDR1 is SGHTA and CDR2 is FQGNSA. The CDR3 has 15 amino acids. V lost 1 base, J lost 2 bases, and 12 bases lay in between. This clonotype came up many times. Its cognate antigen is unknown. Individual cDNA molecules received unique molecular identifiers. TCRdb passed the 5' RACE reads through MiXCR, listing each CDR3 protein once. Among some 30,000 distinct CDR3 sequences listed, about 4.7% were seen once. J is TRBJ2-7 and V is TRBV7-2; D is ambiguous. Material: whole blood. The TCR comes from an adult who was a healthcare worker with PCR-confirmed SARS-CoV-2 infection or an uninfected control (not recorded which). In nucleotides, the CDR3 is TGTGCCAGCAGCTTAGATTCGGGCCACGCCTACGAGCAGTACTTC. Translation gives CASSLDSGHAYEQYF.